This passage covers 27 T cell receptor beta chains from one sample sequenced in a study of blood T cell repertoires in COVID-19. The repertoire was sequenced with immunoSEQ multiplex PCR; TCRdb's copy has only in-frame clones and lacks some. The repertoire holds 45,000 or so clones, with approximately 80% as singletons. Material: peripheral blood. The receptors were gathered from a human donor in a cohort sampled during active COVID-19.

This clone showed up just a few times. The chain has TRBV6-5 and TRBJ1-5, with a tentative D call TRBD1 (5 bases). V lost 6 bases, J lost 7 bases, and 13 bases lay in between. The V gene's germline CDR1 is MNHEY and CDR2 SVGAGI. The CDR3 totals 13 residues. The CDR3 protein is CASRDTVGQPQHF. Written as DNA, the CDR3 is TGTGCCAGCAGGGACACGGTTGGCCAGCCCCAGCATTTT.

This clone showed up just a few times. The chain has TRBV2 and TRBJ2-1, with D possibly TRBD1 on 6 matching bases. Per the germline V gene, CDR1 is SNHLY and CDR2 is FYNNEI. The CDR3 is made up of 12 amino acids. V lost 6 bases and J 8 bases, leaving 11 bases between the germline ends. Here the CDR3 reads CASRGQSYEQFF. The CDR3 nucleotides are TGTGCCAGCAGGGGACAAAGTTATGAGCAGTTCTTC. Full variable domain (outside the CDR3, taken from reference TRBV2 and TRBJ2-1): EPEVTQTPSHQVTQMGQEVILRCVPISNHLYFYWYRQILGQKVEFLVSFYNNEISEKSEIFDDQFSVERPDGSNFTLKIRSTKLEDSAMYFCASRGQSYEQFFGPGTRLTVL.

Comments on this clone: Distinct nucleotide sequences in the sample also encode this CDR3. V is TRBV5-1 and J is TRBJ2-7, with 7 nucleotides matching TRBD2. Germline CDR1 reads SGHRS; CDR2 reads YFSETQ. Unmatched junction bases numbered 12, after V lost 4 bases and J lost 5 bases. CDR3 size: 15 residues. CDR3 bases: TGCGCCAGCAGCCTTACTGGCGGGAGTGGGGACGAGCAGTACTTC. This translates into CASSLTGGSGDEQYF.

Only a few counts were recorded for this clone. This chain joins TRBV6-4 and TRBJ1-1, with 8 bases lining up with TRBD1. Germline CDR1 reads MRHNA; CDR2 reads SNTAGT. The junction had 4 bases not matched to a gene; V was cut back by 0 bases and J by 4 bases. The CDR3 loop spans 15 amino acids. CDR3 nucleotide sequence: TGTGCCAGCAGTGACTCAAACAGGGGGACCACTGAAGCTTTCTTT. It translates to CASSDSNRGTTEAFF.

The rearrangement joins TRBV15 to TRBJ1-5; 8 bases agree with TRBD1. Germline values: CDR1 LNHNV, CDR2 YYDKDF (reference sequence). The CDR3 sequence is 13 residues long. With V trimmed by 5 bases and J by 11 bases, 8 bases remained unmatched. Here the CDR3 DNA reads TGTGCCACCAGCGAAAGACAGGGGTACGCCCAGCATTTT. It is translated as CATSERQGYAQHF.

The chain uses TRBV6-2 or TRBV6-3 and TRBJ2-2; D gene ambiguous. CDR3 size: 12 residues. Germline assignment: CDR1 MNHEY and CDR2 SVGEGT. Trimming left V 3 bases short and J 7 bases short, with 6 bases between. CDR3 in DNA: TGTGCCAGCAGTTATTCGGTCGGGGAGCTGTTTTTT. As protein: CASSYSVGELFF.

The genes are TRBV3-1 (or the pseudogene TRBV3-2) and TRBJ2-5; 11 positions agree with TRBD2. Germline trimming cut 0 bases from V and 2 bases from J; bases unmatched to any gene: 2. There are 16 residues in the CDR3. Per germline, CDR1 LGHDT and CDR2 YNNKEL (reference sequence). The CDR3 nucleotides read TGTGCCAGCAGCCAAGACCTAGCGGGAGGTCAAGAGACCCAGTACTTC. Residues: CASSQDLAGGQETQYF.

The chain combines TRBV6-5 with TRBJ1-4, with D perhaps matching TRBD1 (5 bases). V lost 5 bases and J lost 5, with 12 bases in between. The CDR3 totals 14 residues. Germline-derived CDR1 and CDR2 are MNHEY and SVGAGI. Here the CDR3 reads CASSRRDGNEKLFF. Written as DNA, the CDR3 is TGTGCCAGCAGTCGGCGGGACGGGAATGAAAAACTGTTTTTT.

Here the CDR3 DNA reads TGTGCCAGCAGTTTGCGGCCCGGCGGGAATTCACCCCTCCACTTT. Its protein is CASSLRPGGNSPLHF. This chain joins TRBV28 and TRBJ1-6; D not resolved. Germline loops: CDR1 MDHEN, CDR2 SYDVKM. With 3 bases removed from V and 7 bases from J, the gap between germline ends came to 13 bases. The CDR3 consists of 15 residues.

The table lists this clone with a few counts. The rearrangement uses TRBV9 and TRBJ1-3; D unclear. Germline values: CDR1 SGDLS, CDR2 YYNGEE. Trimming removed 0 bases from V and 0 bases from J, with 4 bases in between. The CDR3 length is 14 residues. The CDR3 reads CASSVESSGNTIYF. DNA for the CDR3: TGTGCCAGCAGCGTAGAGAGCTCTGGAAACACCATATATTTT.

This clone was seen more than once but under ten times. The CDR3 DNA follows: TGTGCCATCAAGTGGCGGGACACAGATACGCAGTATTTT. As protein: CAIKWRDTDTQYF. The chain recombines TRBV10-3 with TRBJ2-3, with D perhaps matching TRBD2 (6 bases). Trimming removed 7 bases from V and 2 bases from J, with 10 bases in between. Germline V gene lookup returns CDR1 ENHRY and CDR2 SYGVKD. CDR3 length: 13 residues.

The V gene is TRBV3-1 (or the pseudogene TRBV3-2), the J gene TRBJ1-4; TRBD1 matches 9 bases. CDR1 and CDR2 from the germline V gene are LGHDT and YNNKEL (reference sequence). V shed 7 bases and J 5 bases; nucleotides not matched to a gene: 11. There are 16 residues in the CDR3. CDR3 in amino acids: CASTPSETGGNEKLFF. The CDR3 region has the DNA TGTGCCAGCACCCCAAGCGAAACAGGGGGCAATGAAAAACTGTTTTTT.

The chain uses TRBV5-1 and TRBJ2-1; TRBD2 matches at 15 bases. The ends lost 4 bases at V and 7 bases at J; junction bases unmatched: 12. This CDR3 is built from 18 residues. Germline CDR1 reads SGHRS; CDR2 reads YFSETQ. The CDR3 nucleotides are TGCGCCAGCAGCCAATCAGTGGGACTAGCGGGAGGAGGAAATGAGCAGTTCTTC. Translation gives CASSQSVGLAGGGNEQFF.

The CDR3 spells CASSLPGSYNEQFF. For the CDR3, the DNA is TGTGCCAGCAGCTTACCAGGATCCTACAATGAGCAGTTCTTC. The chain recombines TRBV7-8 with TRBJ2-1; D is uncertain. Germline V gene lookup returns CDR1 SGHVS and CDR2 FQNEAQ. CDR3 length: 14 amino acids. V gave up 2 bases and J gave up 1 base, with 6 bases separating them.

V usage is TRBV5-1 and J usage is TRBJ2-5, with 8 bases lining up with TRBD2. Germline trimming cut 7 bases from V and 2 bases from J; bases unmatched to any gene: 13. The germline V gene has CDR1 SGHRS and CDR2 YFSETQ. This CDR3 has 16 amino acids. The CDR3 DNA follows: TGCGCCAGCGGGCCCCTGACTAGCGCCGAACAAGAGACCCAGTACTTC. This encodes CASGPLTSAEQETQYF.

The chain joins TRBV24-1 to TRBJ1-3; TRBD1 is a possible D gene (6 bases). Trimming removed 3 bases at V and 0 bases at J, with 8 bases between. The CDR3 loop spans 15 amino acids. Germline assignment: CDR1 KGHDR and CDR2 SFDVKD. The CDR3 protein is CATSDPTGSGNTIYF. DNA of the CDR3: TGTGCCACCAGTGATCCGACAGGCTCTGGAAACACCATATATTTT.

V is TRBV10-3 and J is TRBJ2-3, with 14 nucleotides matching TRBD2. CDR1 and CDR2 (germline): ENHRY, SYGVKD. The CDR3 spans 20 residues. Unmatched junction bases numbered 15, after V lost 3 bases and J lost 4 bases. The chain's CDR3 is CAISDPLAGTSGSQADTQYF. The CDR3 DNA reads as TGTGCCATCAGTGACCCCCTCGCAGGGACTAGCGGGAGTCAGGCAGATACGCAGTATTTT.

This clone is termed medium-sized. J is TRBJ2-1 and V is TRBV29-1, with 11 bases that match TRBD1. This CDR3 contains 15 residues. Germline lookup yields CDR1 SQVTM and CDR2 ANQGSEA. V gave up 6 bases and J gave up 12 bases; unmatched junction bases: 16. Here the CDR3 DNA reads TGCAGCGTAGGGAAGGGACAGGGGGGTTCCTTCGGGCAGTTCTTC. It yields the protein CSVGKGQGGSFGQFF.

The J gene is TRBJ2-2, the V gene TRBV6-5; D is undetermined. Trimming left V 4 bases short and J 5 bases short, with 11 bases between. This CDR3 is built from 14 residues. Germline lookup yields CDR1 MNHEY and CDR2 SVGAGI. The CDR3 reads CASSSPPLTGELFF. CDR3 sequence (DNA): TGTGCCAGCAGTTCCCCCCCACTTACCGGGGAGCTGTTTTTT.

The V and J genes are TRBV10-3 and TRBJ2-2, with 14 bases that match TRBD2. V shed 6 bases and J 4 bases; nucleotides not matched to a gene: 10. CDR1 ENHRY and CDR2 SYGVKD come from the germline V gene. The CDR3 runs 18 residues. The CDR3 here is CAISPTSGRAVGTGELFF. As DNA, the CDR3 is TGTGCCATCAGCCCGACTAGCGGGAGGGCGGTAGGCACCGGGGAGCTGTTTTTT.

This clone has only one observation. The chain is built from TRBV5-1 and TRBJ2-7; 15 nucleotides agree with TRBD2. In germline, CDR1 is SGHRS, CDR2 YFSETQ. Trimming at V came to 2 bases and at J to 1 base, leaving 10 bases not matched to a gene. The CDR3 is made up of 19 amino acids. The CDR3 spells CASSLWTSGGDRPSYEQYF. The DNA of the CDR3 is TGCGCCAGCAGCTTATGGACTAGCGGGGGGGACCGACCTTCCTACGAGCAGTACTTC.

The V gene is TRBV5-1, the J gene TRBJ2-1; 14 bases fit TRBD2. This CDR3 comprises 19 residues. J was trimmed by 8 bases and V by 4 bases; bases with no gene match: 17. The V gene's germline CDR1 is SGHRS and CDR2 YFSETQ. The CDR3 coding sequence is TGCGCCAGCAGCCCGGGACAGGGAGGGGGACTAGCGGGAGCGGATGAGCAGTTCTTC. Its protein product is CASSPGQGGGLAGADEQFF.

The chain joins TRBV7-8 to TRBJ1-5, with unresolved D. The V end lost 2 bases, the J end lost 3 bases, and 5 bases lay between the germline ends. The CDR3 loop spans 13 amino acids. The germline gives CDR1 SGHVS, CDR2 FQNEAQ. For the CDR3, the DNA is TGTGCCAGCAGCTTATGGGCCAATCAGCCCCAGCATTTT. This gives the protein CASSLWANQPQHF.

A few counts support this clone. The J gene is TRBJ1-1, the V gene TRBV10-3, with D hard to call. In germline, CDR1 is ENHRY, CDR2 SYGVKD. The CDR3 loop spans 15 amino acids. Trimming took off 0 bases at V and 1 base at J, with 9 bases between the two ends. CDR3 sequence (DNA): TGTGCCATCAGTGAGTCGGGAGACGGGAACACTGAAGCTTTCTTT. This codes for CAISESGDGNTEAFF.

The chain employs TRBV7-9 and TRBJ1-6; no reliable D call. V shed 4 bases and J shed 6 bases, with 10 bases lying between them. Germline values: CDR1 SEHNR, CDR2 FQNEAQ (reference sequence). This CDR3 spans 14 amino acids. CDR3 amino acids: CASSSGSTNSPLHF. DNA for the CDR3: TGTGCCAGCAGCTCGGGTTCTACTAATTCACCCCTCCACTTT.

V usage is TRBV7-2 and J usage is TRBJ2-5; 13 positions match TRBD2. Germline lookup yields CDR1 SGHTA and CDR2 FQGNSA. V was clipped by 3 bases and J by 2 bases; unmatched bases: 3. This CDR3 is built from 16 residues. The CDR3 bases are TGTGCCAGCAGCTTGACTAGCGGGAGGATACAAGAGACCCAGTACTTC. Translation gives CASSLTSGRIQETQYF. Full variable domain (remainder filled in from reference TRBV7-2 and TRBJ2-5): GAGVSQSPSNKVTEKGKDVELRCDPISGHTALYWYRQSLGQGLEFLIYFQGNSAPDKSGLPSDRFSAERTGGSVSTLTIQRTQQEDSAVYLCASSLTSGRIQETQYFGPGTRLLVL.

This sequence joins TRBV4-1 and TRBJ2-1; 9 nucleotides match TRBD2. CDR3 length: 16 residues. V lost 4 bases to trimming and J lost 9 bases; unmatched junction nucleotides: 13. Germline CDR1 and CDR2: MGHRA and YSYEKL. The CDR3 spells CASSPSRLAVGGEQFF. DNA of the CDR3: TGCGCCAGCAGCCCATCCAGACTAGCGGTGGGGGGTGAGCAGTTCTTC.